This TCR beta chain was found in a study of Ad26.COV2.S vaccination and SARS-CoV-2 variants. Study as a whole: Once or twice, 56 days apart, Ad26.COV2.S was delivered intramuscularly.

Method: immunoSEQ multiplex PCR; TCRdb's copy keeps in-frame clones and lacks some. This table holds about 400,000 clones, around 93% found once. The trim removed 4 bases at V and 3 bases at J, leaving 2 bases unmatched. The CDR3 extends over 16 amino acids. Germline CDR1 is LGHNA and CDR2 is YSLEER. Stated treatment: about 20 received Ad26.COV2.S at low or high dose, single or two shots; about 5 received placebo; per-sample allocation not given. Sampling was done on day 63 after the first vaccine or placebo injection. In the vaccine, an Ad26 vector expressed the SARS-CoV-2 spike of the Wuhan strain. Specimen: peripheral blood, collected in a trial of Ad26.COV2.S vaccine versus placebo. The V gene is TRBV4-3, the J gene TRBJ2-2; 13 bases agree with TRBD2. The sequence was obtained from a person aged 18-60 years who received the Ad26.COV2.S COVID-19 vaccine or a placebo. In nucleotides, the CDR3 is TGCGCCAGCAGCCTACTAGCGGGGGGGGACACCGGGGAGCTGTTTTTT. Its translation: CASSLLAGGDTGELFF.